This entry concerns a single T cell receptor beta chain. The assay was immunoSEQ multiplex PCR, and TCRdb's table has in-frame clones only and misses some. The table has over 200,000 clones, 70% to 90% seen once; the top ten hold more than 4%. The source of the sample is a study of blood T cell repertoires in COVID-19. The overall study: T cells, B-cell-depleted T cells, or PBMCs supplied cDNA or gDNA.

The ends were cut back, 8 bases at V and 3 bases at J, with 29 bases in the middle. The CDR3 is 20 amino acids. Germline loops: CDR1 SGHTA, CDR2 FQGTGA. Up to 2 weeks before entering the study, exposed participants had met a COVID-19 case. This TCR came from a woman aged 25 to 45 who had been exposed to COVID-19. The chain carries TRBV7-3 and TRBJ2-6, with D possibly matching TRBD1 (6 bases). The sequenced sample consisted of PBMCs or T cells enriched from blood (not recorded which). This chain's CDR3 is CASATVWGQGSRNGANVLTF. Here the CDR3 DNA reads TGTGCCAGCGCAACCGTTTGGGGGCAGGGGAGTCGGAATGGGGCCAACGTCCTGACTTTC.